This T cell receptor beta chain derives from a study of CD8 T cells in Susac syndrome. CDR3 length equals 14 residues. From germline, CDR1 is SEHNR and CDR2 FQNEAQ (reference sequence). Germline trimming cut 8 bases from V and 6 bases from J; bases unmatched to any gene: 9. RNA totalling about 0.45 to 1 ug underwent reverse transcription with random hexamers. TCRdb reprocessed the immunoSEQ multiplex PCR reads with MiXCR, giving one entry per CDR3 protein. This sample has some 200,000 distinct CDR3 sequences, with about 91% found just once. Study-level findings and limits: As the study acknowledged, the number of individuals in its TCR sequencing and HLA analysis was relatively small.

Details on this clonotype: Its specificity is not known.

The rearrangement uses TRBV7-9 and TRBJ1-4; 7 nucleotides align to TRBD1. This TCR derives from a human donor with Susac syndrome. What was sequenced was CD4+ T cells from PBMCs. CDR3 sequence (DNA): TGTGCCAGCTGCCCTTACACAGGGGATGAAAAACTGTTTTTT. Its protein is CASCPYTGDEKLFF.